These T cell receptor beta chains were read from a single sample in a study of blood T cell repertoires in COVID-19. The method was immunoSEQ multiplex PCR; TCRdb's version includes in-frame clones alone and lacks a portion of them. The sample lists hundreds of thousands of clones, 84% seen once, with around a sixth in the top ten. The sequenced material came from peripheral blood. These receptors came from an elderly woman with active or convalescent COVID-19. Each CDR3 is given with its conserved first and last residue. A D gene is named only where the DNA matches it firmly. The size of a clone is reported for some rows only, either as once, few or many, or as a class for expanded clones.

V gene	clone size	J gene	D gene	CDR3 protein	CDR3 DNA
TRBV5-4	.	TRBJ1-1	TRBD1	CASSPPGTVNTEAFF	TGTGCCAGCAGCCCCCCGGGGACAGTGAACACTGAAGCTTTCTTT
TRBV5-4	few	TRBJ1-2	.	CASSLEGAGQTNYGYTF	TGTGCCAGCAGCTTGGAAGGGGCTGGACAGACGAACTATGGCTACACCTTC
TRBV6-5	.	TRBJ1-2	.	CASSYGPGYGYTF	TGTGCCAGCAGTTACGGGCCCGGCTATGGCTACACCTTC
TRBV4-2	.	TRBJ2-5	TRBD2	CASSHERVRGLAGVEETQYF	TGTGCCAGCAGCCATGAACGGGTAAGGGGACTAGCGGGAGTAGAAGAGACCCAGTACTTC
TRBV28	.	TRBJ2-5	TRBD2	CASSLRSGGTNF	TGTGCCAGCAGTTTACGTAGCGGGGGCACTAACTTC
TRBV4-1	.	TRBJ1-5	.	CASSQDTQGRQPQHF	TGCGCCAGCAGCCAAGATACTCAGGGGAGACAGCCCCAGCATTTT
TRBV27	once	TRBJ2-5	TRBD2	CASSLPTSGAKSRGVAQYF	TGTGCCAGCAGTCTACCGACTAGCGGGGCGAAGTCAAGGGGGGTGGCACAGTACTTC
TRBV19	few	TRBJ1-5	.	CASSMSINSNQPQHF	TGTGCCAGTAGTATGAGTATTAATAGCAATCAGCCCCAGCATTTT
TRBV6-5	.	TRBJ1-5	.	CASKIREYSNQPQHF	TGTGCCAGCAAGATACGGGAGTATAGCAATCAGCCCCAGCATTTT
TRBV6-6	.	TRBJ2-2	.	CASRENPATGELFF	TGTGCCAGCAGGGAGAATCCCGCCACCGGGGAGCTGTTTTTT
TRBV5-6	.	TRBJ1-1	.	CASSFAGNRTEAFF	TGTGCCAGCAGCTTTGCGGGGAATCGGACTGAAGCTTTCTTT
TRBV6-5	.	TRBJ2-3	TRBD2	CASRRTSGSTDTQYF	TGTGCCAGCAGGAGGACTAGCGGTAGCACAGATACGCAGTATTTT
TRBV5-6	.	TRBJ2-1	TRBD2	CASSSLLAGGRDNEQFF	TGTGCCAGCAGCTCCCTACTAGCGGGGGGGCGGGACAATGAGCAGTTCTTC
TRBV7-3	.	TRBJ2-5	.	CASSSSRSGTQYF	TGTGCCAGCAGCTCCAGCCGTTCGGGGACCCAGTACTTC
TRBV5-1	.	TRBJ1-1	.	CASSFSTANTEAFF	TGCGCCAGCAGCTTTTCCACAGCGAACACTGAAGCTTTCTTT
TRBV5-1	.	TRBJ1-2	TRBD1	CASSLEGRDRGTNYGYTF	TGCGCCAGCAGCTTGGAGGGTCGCGACAGGGGGACTAACTATGGCTACACCTTC
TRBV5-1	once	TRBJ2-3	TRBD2	CASSPGTSGGADTQYF	TGCGCCAGCAGCCCCGGGACTAGCGGGGGTGCAGATACGCAGTATTTT
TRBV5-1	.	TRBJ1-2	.	CASSLEQGYLYGYTF	TGCGCCAGCAGCTTGGAACAGGGCTATCTCTATGGCTACACCTTC
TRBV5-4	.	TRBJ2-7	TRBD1	CASSATQGATPREQYF	TGTGCCAGCAGCGCCACACAGGGGGCGACACCAAGAGAGCAGTACTTC
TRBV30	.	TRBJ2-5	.	CAWSVLRGSETQYF	TGTGCCTGGAGTGTCCTAAGGGGCTCGGAGACCCAGTACTTC
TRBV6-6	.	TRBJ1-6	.	CASNGQSSYNSPLHF	TGTGCCAGCAACGGACAGAGCTCCTATAATTCACCCCTCCACTTT
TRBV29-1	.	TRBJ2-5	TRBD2	CSVDYPSGVETQYF	TGCAGCGTTGATTATCCTAGCGGGGTAGAGACCCAGTACTTC
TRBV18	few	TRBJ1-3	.	CASSPSLGNTIYF	TGTGCCAGCTCACCTTCCCTCGGAAACACCATATATTTT
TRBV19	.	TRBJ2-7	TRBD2	CASSNQASGHIEQYF	TGTGCCAGTAGTAATCAGGCTAGCGGGCATATCGAGCAGTACTTC
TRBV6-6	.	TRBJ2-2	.	CASSPGLANTGELFF	TGTGCCAGCAGCCCGGGACTGGCAAACACCGGGGAGCTGTTTTTT
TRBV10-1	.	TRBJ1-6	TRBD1	CASSDRDRAPENSPLHF	TGCGCCAGCAGTGACCGTGACAGGGCCCCTGAAAATTCACCCCTCCACTTT
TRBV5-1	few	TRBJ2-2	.	CASESGVRTGELFF	TGCGCCAGCGAGTCGGGAGTGAGAACCGGGGAGCTGTTTTTT
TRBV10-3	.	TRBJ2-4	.	CAARDSPVDIQYF	TGTGCCGCCCGGGACTCCCCTGTGGACATTCAGTACTTC
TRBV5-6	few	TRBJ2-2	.	CASSFALEDTGELFF	TGTGCCAGCAGCTTCGCGTTGGAGGACACCGGGGAGCTGTTTTTT
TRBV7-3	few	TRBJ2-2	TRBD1	CASSSGGQGNTGELFF	TGTGCCAGCAGTTCTGGGGGACAGGGAAACACCGGGGAGCTGTTTTTT
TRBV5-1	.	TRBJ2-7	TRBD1	CASSAQDRAHEQYF	TGCGCCAGCAGCGCCCAGGACAGGGCCCACGAGCAGTACTTC
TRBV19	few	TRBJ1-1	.	CASNGGGSNTEAFF	TGTGCCAGTAATGGGGGGGGATCGAACACTGAAGCTTTCTTT
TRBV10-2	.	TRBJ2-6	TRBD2	CASRLRGGFSGANVLTF	TGCGCCAGCAGACTACGCGGGGGGTTCTCTGGGGCCAACGTCCTGACTTTC
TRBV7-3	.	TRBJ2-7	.	CASSLDGTFRPKYF	TGTGCCAGCAGCCTAGATGGCACTTTCCGCCCTAAGTACTTC
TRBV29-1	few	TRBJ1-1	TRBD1	CSVVGQANTEAFF	TGCAGCGTTGTTGGACAGGCGAACACTGAAGCTTTCTTT
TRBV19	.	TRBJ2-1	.	CASAPGRTLNGQFF	TGTGCCAGTGCGCCAGGGCGGACACTGAATGGGCAGTTCTTC
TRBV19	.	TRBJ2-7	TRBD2	CASSFQTSGAYEQYF	TGTGCCAGTAGTTTCCAGACTAGCGGGGCCTACGAGCAGTACTTC
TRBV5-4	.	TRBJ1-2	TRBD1	CASTGQGAVYGYTF	TGTGCCAGCACCGGACAGGGGGCTGTCTATGGCTACACCTTC
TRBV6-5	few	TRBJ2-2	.	CASSSGQLTGELFF	TGTGCCAGCAGCTCTGGACAGTTGACCGGGGAGCTGTTTTTT
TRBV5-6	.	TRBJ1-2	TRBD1	CASSLDRGANYGYTF	TGTGCCAGCAGCTTGGACAGGGGGGCTAACTATGGCTACACCTTC
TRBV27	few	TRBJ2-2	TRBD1	CASSQTGGRDTGELFF	TGTGCCAGCAGTCAAACAGGGGGCCGGGACACCGGGGAGCTGTTTTTT
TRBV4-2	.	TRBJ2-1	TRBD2	CASSTSGRSSYNEQFF	TGTGCCAGCAGCACTAGCGGGAGGAGCTCCTACAATGAGCAGTTCTTC